This TCR beta chain was recovered during a study of T cells in Graves' hyperthyroidism and ophthalmopathy. The CDR3 has 11 amino acids. The germline gives CDR1 DFQATT, CDR2 SNEGSKA (reference sequence). TCR beta CDR3 sequences were amplified from RNA transcripts. The HTBI primer set was used in a first-round RT-PCR of the TCR CDR3. TCRdb recomputed calls from the multiplex PCR reads with MiXCR, one row per CDR3 protein. The sample yields about 52,000 distinct CDR3 sequences, less than 60% seen once. Turning to this clonotype: The junction does not match germline at one end; this may be a read error.

J is TRBJ1-2 and V is TRBV20-1; D remains unclear. The source is a woman aged 50 to 65 with Graves' ophthalmopathy. Input material: blood. The CDR3 loop reads CSARGSEGYTF. Here the CDR3 DNA reads TGCAGCGCTAGAGGGTCGGAGGGCTACACCTTC.